Presented here are 8 T cell receptor beta chains from one specimen sequenced in a study of blood T cell repertoires in COVID-19. The table came from immunoSEQ multiplex PCR; TCRdb's copy has only in-frame clones and leaves some out. The sample contains roughly 400,000 clones, roughly 84% of which appear only once. The sample was PBMCs or T cells enriched from blood (not recorded which). Every receptor here comes from a woman aged 18 to 35 who had been exposed to COVID-19.

V usage is TRBV12-3 or TRBV12-4 and J usage is TRBJ1-1; 7 nucleotides agree with TRBD1. Unmatched junction bases numbered 9, after V lost 7 bases and J lost 7 bases. The CDR3 extends over 13 amino acids. The CDR3 DNA reads TGTGCCAGCACCCCCGGACAGGCCAATGAAGCTTTCTTT. This translates into CASTPGQANEAFF.

This sequence joins TRBV3-1 (or the pseudogene TRBV3-2) and TRBJ2-7; D unclear. Germline V gene sequence: CDR1 LGHDT, CDR2 YNNKEL (reference sequence). This CDR3 is built from 13 residues. V gave up 1 base and J gave up 5 bases, with 9 bases separating them. The CDR3 nucleotides are TGTGCCAGCAGCCAAGTTAGGAGTCACGAGCAGTACTTC. Translation: CASSQVRSHEQYF.

The chain is built from TRBV18 and TRBJ2-3, with 7 bases that match TRBD1. CDR1 KGHSH and CDR2 LQKENI come from the germline V gene. This CDR3 has 16 amino acids. V dropped 1 base and J dropped 1; count of bases not matched to a gene: 5. The CDR3 here is CASSPLSQGGTDTQYF. DNA for the CDR3: TGTGCCAGCTCACCACTTAGCCAGGGGGGCACAGATACGCAGTATTTT. The full variable domain, rest sourced from reference TRBV18 and TRBJ2-3, is NAGVMQNPRHLVRRRGQEARLRCSPMKGHSHVYWYRQLPEEGLKFMVYLQKENIIDESGMPKERFSAEFPKEGPSILRIQQVVRGDSAAYFCASSPLSQGGTDTQYFGPGTRLTVL.

The chain links TRBV5-4 to TRBJ2-7; TRBD2 aligns across 15 bases. The CDR3 loop spans 17 amino acids. V trimming: 5 bases; J trimming: 0 bases; junction bases outside the gene matches: 6. Germline loops: CDR1 SGHNT, CDR2 YYREEE (reference sequence). The CDR3 DNA reads TGTGCCAGCAGATCGGGACTAGCGGGAGGTAGCTCCTACGAGCAGTACTTC. Protein: CASRSGLAGGSSYEQYF.

The rearrangement links TRBV6-5 to TRBJ1-2; a possible D gene is TRBD1 (6 bases). From germline, CDR1 is MNHEY and CDR2 SVGAGI. The CDR3 extends over 12 amino acids. V lost 3 bases and J 5 bases, leaving 7 bases between the germline ends. CDR3 DNA: TGTGCCAGCAGTTATACAGGGTATGGCTACACCTTC. Its translation is CASSYTGYGYTF.

The CDR3 here is CASSLAFGTAGTGELFF. Here the CDR3 DNA reads TGCGCCAGCAGCTTGGCCTTCGGGACAGCCGGCACCGGGGAGCTGTTTTTT. This chain links TRBV5-1 with TRBJ2-2, with 7 bases lining up with TRBD1. This CDR3 spans 17 amino acids. J lost 4 bases, V lost 0 bases, and 9 bases had no gene match. In germline, CDR1 is SGHRS, CDR2 YFSETQ.

This clone was detected once. V gene TRBV5-8 combines with J gene TRBJ1-2; the match to TRBD1 covers 9 bases. Germline CDR1 reads SGHTS; CDR2 reads YDEGEE. The CDR3 is 18 residues long. V trimming: 4 bases; J trimming: 3 bases; junction bases outside the gene matches: 16. The CDR3 here is CASSIRPGQGQGYYGYTF. The DNA of the CDR3 is TGTGCCAGCAGCATACGACCGGGACAGGGCCAGGGGTACTATGGCTACACCTTC.

The gene calls are TRBV6-6 and TRBJ2-2; 10 bases map to TRBD1. This CDR3 region has 16 residues. The V gene end was trimmed by 8 bases and the J gene end by 0 bases; junction bases not matched to a gene: 6. Germline CDR1 and CDR2: MNHNY and SVGAGI (reference sequence). CDR3 sequence (DNA): TGTGCCAGCGGGGCCGGGACAGGGGCGAACACCGGGGAGCTGTTTTTT. This sequence encodes CASGAGTGANTGELFF.